Detailed here is one T cell receptor (beta chain). The CDR3 has 14 residues. J was trimmed by 7 bases and V by 4 bases; bases with no gene match: 5. Per the germline V gene, CDR1 is SGHDT and CDR2 is YYEEEE. The data originate from a study of cytomegalovirus exposure and HLA in healthy donors. Clones were read by immunoSEQ multiplex PCR, and TCRdb kept only the in-frame ones, dropping some. This sample has approximately 120,000 clones; 94% occur once, and the top ten carry roughly 1.3%. While the first cohort had about 610 subjects, the donors belonged to the separate validation cohort of about 120 subjects.

The gene calls are TRBV5-6 and TRBJ1-5; 10 bases are a match to TRBD1. The receptor's source is a young woman in good health and CMV-seronegative. Sequencing input: PBMCs. The CDR3 nucleotides read TGTGCCAGCAGCGGCGGGACAGGGGACCAGCCCCAGCATTTT. It codes for CASSGGTGDQPQHF.